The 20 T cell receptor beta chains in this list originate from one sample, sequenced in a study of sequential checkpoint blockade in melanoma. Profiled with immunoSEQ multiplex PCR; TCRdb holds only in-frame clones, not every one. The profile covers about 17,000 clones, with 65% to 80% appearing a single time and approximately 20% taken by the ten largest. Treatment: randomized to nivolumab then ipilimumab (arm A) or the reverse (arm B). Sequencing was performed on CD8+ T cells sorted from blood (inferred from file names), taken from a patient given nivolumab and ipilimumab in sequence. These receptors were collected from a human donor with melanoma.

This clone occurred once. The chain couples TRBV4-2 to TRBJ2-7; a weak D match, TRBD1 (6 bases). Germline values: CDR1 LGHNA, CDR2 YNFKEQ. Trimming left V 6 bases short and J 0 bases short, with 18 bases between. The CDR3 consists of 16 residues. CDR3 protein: CASRAQQGTDSYEQYF. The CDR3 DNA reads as TGTGCCAGCAGGGCACAACAGGGCACGGACTCCTACGAGCAGTACTTC.

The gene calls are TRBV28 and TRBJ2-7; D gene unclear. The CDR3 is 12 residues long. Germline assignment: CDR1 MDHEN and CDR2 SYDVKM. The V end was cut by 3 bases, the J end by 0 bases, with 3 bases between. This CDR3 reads CASSFSSYEQYF. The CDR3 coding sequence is TGTGCCAGCAGTTTTAGCTCCTACGAGCAGTACTTC.

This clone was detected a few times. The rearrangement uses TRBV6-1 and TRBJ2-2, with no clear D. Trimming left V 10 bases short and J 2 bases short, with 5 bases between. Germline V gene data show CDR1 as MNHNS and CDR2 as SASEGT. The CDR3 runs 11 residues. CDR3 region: CATLNTGELFF. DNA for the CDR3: TGTGCCACCCTTAACACCGGGGAGCTGTTTTTT.

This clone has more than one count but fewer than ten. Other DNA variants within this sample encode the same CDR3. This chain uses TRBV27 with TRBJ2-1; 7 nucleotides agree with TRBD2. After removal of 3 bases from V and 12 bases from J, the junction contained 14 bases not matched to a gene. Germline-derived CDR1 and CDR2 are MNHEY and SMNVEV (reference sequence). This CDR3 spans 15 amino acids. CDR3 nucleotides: TGTGCCAGCAGTTTGGGGGGAGGGGCATACTCTGGGCAGTTCTTC. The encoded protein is CASSLGGGAYSGQFF.

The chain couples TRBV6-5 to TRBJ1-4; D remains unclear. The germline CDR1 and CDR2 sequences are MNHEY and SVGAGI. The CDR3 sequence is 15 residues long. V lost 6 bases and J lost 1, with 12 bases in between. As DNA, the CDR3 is TGTGCCAGCAGCCCCGCGGGAGAAACTAATGAAAAACTGTTTTTT. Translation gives CASSPAGETNEKLFF.

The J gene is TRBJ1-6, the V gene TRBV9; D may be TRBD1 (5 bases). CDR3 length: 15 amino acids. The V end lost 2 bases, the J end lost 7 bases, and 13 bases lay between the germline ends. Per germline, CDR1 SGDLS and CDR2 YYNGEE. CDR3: CASSVAGTANSPLHF. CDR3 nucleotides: TGTGCCAGCAGCGTGGCAGGGACTGCGAATTCACCCCTCCACTTT.

This CDR3 reads CASSLSIYGYTF. CDR3 in DNA: TGTGCCAGCAGCTTGAGCATCTATGGCTACACCTTC. This chain joins TRBV9 and TRBJ1-2; D ambiguous. This CDR3 has 12 amino acids. Trimming left V 4 bases short and J 4 bases short, with 8 bases between. Germline loops: CDR1 SGDLS, CDR2 YYNGEE.

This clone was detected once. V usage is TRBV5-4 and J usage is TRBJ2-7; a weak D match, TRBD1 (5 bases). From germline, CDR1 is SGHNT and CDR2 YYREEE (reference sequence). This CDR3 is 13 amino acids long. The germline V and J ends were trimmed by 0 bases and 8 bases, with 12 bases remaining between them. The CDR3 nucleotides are TGTGCCAGCAGCTTGGGGGGCATTAGTCAGCAGTACTTC. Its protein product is CASSLGGISQQYF.

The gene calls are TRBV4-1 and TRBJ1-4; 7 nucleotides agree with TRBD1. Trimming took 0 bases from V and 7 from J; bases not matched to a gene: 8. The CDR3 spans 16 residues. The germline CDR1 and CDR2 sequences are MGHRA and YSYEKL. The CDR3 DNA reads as TGCGCCAGCAGCCAAGATCGGTCAGGGGGTGGTGAAAAACTGTTTTTT. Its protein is CASSQDRSGGGEKLFF.

The CDR3 DNA sequence: TGTGCCAGCAGTTGGACAATTACAGATACGCAGTATTTT. Translating gives CASSWTITDTQYF. This rearrangement joins TRBV6-5 to TRBJ2-3, with a possible D match to TRBD1 (5 bases). The V end lost 4 bases, the J end lost 3 bases, and 8 bases lay between the germline ends. CDR1 MNHEY and CDR2 SVGAGI come from the germline V gene. CDR3 length: 13 amino acids.

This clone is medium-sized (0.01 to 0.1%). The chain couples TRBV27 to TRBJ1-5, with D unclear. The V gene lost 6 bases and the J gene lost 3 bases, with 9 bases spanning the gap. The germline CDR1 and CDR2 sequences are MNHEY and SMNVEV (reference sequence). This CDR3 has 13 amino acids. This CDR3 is CASSSGDNQPQHF. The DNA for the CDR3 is TGTGCCAGCAGCTCCGGGGACAATCAGCCCCAGCATTTT.

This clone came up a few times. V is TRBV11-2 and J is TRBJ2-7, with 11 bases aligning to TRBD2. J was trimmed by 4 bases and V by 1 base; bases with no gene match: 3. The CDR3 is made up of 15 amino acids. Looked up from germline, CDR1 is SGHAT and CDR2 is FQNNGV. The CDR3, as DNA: TGTGCCAGCAGCTTAGGGACTAGCGGGTATTACGAGCAGTACTTC. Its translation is CASSLGTSGYYEQYF. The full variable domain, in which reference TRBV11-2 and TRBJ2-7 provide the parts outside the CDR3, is EAGVAQSPRYKIIEKRQSVAFWCNPISGHATLYWYQQILGQGPKLLIQFQNNGVVDDSQLPKDRFSAERLKGVDSTLKIQPAKLEDSAVYLCASSLGTSGYYEQYFGPGTRLTVT.

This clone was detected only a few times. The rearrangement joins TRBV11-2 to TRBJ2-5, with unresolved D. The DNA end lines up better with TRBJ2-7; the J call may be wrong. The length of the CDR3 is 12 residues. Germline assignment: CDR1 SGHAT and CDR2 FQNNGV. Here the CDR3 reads CASSLVSYEQYF. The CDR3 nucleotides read TGTGCCAGCAGCTTAGTAAGTTACGAGCAGTACTTC.

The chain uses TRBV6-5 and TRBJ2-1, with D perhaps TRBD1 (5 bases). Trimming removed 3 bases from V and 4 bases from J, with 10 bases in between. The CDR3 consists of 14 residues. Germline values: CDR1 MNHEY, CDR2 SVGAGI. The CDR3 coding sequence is TGTGCCAGCAGTTATGGGCAGGGTTACAATGAGCAGTTCTTC. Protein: CASSYGQGYNEQFF.

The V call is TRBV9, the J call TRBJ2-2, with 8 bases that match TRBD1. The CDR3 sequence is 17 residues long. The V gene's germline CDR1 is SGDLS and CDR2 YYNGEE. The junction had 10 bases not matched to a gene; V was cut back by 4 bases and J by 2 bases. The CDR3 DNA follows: TGTGCCAGCAGCACCGATCCGGGACAGGCTAACACCGGGGAGCTGTTTTTT. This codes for CASSTDPGQANTGELFF.

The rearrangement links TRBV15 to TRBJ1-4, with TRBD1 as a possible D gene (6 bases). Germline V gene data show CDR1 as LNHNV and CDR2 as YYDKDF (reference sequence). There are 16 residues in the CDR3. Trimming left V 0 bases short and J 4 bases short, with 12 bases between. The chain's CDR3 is CATSREGLGGNEKLFF. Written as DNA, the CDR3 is TGTGCCACCAGCAGAGAGGGGTTAGGGGGTAATGAAAAACTGTTTTTT.

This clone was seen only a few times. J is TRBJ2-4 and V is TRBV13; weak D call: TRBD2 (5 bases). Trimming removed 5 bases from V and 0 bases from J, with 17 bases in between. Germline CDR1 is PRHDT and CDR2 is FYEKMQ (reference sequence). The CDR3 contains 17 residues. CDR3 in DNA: TGTGCCAGCAGCGACAACCACCTCGGACTAGCCAAAAACATTCAGTACTTC. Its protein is CASSDNHLGLAKNIQYF.

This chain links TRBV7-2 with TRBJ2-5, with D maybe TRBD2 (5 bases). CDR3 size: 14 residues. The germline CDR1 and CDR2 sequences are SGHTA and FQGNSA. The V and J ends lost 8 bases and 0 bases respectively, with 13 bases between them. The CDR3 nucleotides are TGTGCCAGCCGGGAACGCGCATACCAAGAGACCCAGTACTTC. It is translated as CASRERAYQETQYF.

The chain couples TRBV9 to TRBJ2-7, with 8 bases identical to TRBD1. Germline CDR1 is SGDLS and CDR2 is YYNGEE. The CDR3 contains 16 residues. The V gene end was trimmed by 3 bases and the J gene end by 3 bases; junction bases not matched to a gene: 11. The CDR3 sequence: CASSALRDRRLYEQYV. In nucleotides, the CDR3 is TGTGCCAGCAGCGCGCTCCGGGACAGGAGACTCTACGAGCAGTACGTC.

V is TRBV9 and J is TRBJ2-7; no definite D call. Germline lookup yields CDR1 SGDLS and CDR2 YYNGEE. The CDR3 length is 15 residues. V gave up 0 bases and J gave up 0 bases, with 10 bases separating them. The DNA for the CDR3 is TGTGCCAGCAGCGTAGGTGGCCAGTCCTCCTACGAGCAGTACTTC. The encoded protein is CASSVGGQSSYEQYF. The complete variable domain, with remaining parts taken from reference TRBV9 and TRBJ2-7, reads DSGVTQTPKHLITATGQRVTLRCSPRSGDLSVYWYQQSLDQGLQFLIQYYNGEERAKGNILERFSAQQFPDLHSELNLSSLELGDSALYFCASSVGGQSSYEQYFGPGTRLTVT.